The 4 T cell receptor beta chains listed next were all sequenced from one sample in a study of T cell responses to AZD1222 COVID-19 vaccine. Sequencing was performed with immunoSEQ multiplex PCR; in TCRdb, only in-frame clones are kept and a portion is missing. The sample holds under 200,000 clones, about 92% seen once. The sample here was peripheral blood, taken on day 0 of AZD1222 vaccination. The receptors shown here come from an adult in good health.

This clone was seen once. CDR3 amino acids: CASRKEREDPEQYF. CDR3 DNA sequence: TGCGCCAGCAGAAAGGAGCGGGAGGATCCCGAGCAGTACTTC. The chain carries TRBV5-1 and TRBJ2-7, with 9 bases lining up with TRBD2. There are 14 residues in the CDR3. V gave up 5 bases and J gave up 6 bases; unmatched junction bases: 9. Germline-derived CDR1 and CDR2 are SGHRS and YFSETQ.

This chain links TRBV27 with TRBJ2-2; D possibly corresponds to TRBD1 (6 bases). V was shortened by 3 bases and J by 7 bases, with 12 bases between the two germline ends. Germline-derived CDR1 and CDR2 are MNHEY and SMNVEV (reference sequence). This CDR3 has 14 residues. CDR3 sequence (DNA): TGTGCCAGCAGTTTCGCCGCAGGGGTCGGGGAGCTGTTTTTT. Translation gives CASSFAAGVGELFF.

The count of this clone is one. The V and J genes are TRBV11-1 and TRBJ2-7, with D possibly TRBD2 on 5 matching bases. The CDR3 length is 16 residues. Germline CDR1 reads SGHAT; CDR2 reads FQDESV (reference sequence). Trimming cost V 4 bases and J 1 base, with 17 bases left between them. The CDR3: CASSSLGEFASYEQYF. CDR3 coding DNA: TGTGCCAGCAGCTCCCTCGGGGAATTCGCTTCCTACGAGCAGTACTTC.

The chain recombines TRBV7-8 with TRBJ2-7; TRBD1 is a possible D gene (6 bases). Germline V gene sequence: CDR1 SGHVS, CDR2 FQNEAQ. CDR3 size: 15 residues. Trimming removed 1 base from V and 4 bases from J, with 14 bases in between. CDR3 DNA sequence: TGTGCCAGCAGCTTAGTGGCAGGGGTTCCTTACGAGCAGTACTTC. Translating it yields CASSLVAGVPYEQYF.